The 21 T cell receptor beta chains given below trace back to one sample, sequenced in a study of cytomegalovirus exposure and HLA in healthy donors. Sequencing used immunoSEQ multiplex PCR; TCRdb keeps in-frame clones, though not all of them. There are about 200,000 clones in the sample; more than 65% occur only once, and 13% lies in the top ten. Specimen: PBMCs. These TCRs come from a woman aged 25 to 39 in good health and CMV-seropositive.

This rearrangement joins TRBV6-6 to TRBJ2-2; 9 nucleotides align to TRBD1. Losses at the gene ends were 6 bases for V and 6 bases for J; bases not matched to a gene: 8. CDR1 and CDR2 (germline): MNHNY, SVGAGI (reference sequence). This CDR3 has 15 residues. The CDR3 DNA reads as TGTGCCAGCAGCCCGTCCCGGGACAGGGCCGGGGAGCTGTTTTTT. Translated: CASSPSRDRAGELFF.

The chain links TRBV5-1 to TRBJ2-7; 14 positions agree with TRBD2. This CDR3 is built from 14 residues. The ends lost 4 bases at V and 5 bases at J; junction bases unmatched: 2. CDR1 SGHRS and CDR2 YFSETQ come from the germline V gene. The CDR3 DNA reads TGCGCCAGCAGCGGACTAGCGGGAGGCAACGAGCAGTACTTC. Its protein is CASSGLAGGNEQYF.

The chain carries TRBV29-1 and TRBJ2-7, with 8 positions matching TRBD1. Unmatched junction bases numbered 11, after V lost 0 bases and J lost 7 bases. CDR3 size: 15 residues. Germline V gene data show CDR1 as SQVTM and CDR2 as ANQGSEA. For the CDR3, the DNA is TGCAGCGTTGAAGATCCCCAGGGGGCGAGGGGAGAGCAGTACTTC. It codes for CSVEDPQGARGEQYF.

The chain carries TRBV27 and TRBJ2-5, with 7 bases aligning to TRBD2. Germline V gene lookup returns CDR1 MNHEY and CDR2 SMNVEV (reference sequence). J was trimmed by 1 base and V by 6 bases; bases with no gene match: 11. The CDR3 runs to 16 residues. In nucleotides, the CDR3 is TGTGCCAGCAGGAGCCTGGCAGGGAGGGGCCAAGAGACCCAGTACTTC. This encodes CASRSLAGRGQETQYF.

The chain employs TRBV9 and TRBJ1-2; 8 bases align to TRBD1. This CDR3 contains 13 residues. V was clipped by 5 bases and J by 8 bases; unmatched bases: 8. Germline CDR1 and CDR2: SGDLS and YYNGEE. This CDR3 is CASRQSGTGGYTF. CDR3 nucleotide sequence: TGTGCCAGCAGGCAATCCGGGACAGGAGGCTACACCTTC.

The rearrangement joins TRBV14 to TRBJ1-5; D remains unclear. This CDR3 comprises 13 residues. V shed 4 bases and J shed 4 bases, with 8 bases lying between them. CDR1 is SGHDN, CDR2 FVKESK, per germline. DNA of the CDR3: TGTGCCAGCAGCCTGGCGGGGAATCAGCCCCAGCATTTT. Translated, it gives CASSLAGNQPQHF.

Concerning this clone: One junction end disagrees with the germline gene, perhaps due to a read error. The genes are TRBV7-7 and TRBJ2-1; TRBD1 might be the D (6 bases). Looked up from germline, CDR1 is SSHAT and CDR2 is FNYEAQ (reference sequence). The CDR3 covers 19 residues. The CDR3 loop is CASSARRRIPGVTYNEQFF. CDR3 coding DNA: TGTGCTAGCAGCGCCCGGCGGCGCATTCCAGGGGTGACCTACAATGAGCAGTTCTTC. Full variable domain (missing parts from reference TRBV7-7 and TRBJ2-1): GAGVSQSPRYKVTKRGQDVTLRCDPISSHATLYWYQQALGQGPEFLTYFNYEAQPDKSGLPSDRFSAERPEGSISTLTIQRTEQRDSAMYRCASSARRRIPGVTYNEQFFGPGTRLTVL.

The V gene is TRBV7-9, the J gene TRBJ2-1; TRBD1 might be the D (6 bases). Germline V gene sequence: CDR1 SEHNR, CDR2 FQNEAQ (reference sequence). Trimming shortened V by 1 base and J by 9 bases, and 7 bases separated the two germline ends. The CDR3 has 12 amino acids. The CDR3 DNA follows: TGTGCCAGCAGCTTAGTAGGGGGTGAGCAGTTCTTC. Translation gives CASSLVGGEQFF.

The chain combines TRBV7-6 with TRBJ1-2; TRBD1 aligns across 7 bases. This CDR3 comprises 15 residues. Germline assignment: CDR1 SGHVS and CDR2 FNYEAQ. The trim removed 4 bases at V and 4 bases at J, leaving 9 bases unmatched. CDR3 region: CASSSDRDGSYGYTF. The CDR3 nucleotides are TGTGCCAGCAGCTCTGACAGGGATGGATCCTATGGCTACACCTTC.

CDR3 sequence (DNA): TGTGCCTGGAACAACCCCCGGGACTGGGTGGAGACCCAGTACTTC. As protein: CAWNNPRDWVETQYF. The rearrangement joins TRBV30 to TRBJ2-5; D may be TRBD2 (6 bases). Germline V CDR1 and CDR2: GTSNPN, SVGIG (reference sequence). V was trimmed by 4 bases and J by 5 bases, leaving 20 bases between them. This CDR3 has 15 residues.

CDR3 sequence (DNA): TGTGCCAGCAGTGCGGGAACCACAGATACGCAGTATTTT. Residues: CASSAGTTDTQYF. The rearrangement joins TRBV6-4 to TRBJ2-3; maybe TRBD2 (5 bases). The CDR3 has 13 residues. The germline gives CDR1 MRHNA, CDR2 SNTAGT. V was clipped by 4 bases and J by 2 bases, with 7 bases between them.

V is TRBV9 and J is TRBJ2-1; D might be TRBD2 (6 bases). V lost 3 bases and J lost 3, with 16 bases in between. The CDR3 covers 16 residues. Germline CDR1 is SGDLS and CDR2 is YYNGEE. The CDR3 DNA reads TGTGCCAGCAGCGCTCGTTGGGGGGAAGTCTACAATGAGCAGTTCTTC. It is translated as CASSARWGEVYNEQFF.

Only one count was recorded for this clone. The gene calls are TRBV5-1 and TRBJ2-2; D is perhaps TRBD2 (6 bases). Germline V gene lookup returns CDR1 SGHRS and CDR2 YFSETQ. V lost 4 bases and J 6 bases, leaving 19 bases between the germline ends. This CDR3 is 16 amino acids long. The CDR3 sequence is CASSSGYRTAAGELFF. CDR3 sequence (DNA): TGCGCCAGCAGCAGCGGGTATAGGACTGCCGCCGGGGAGCTGTTTTTT.

The CDR3 DNA follows: TGTGCCAGCAAGACAGGAGAAGAGACCCAGTACTTC. Amino acid sequence: CASKTGEETQYF. This chain uses TRBV6-5 with TRBJ2-5; tentatively, D is TRBD1 (6 bases). V shed 7 bases and J shed 3 bases, with 9 bases lying between them. The CDR3 runs 12 residues. Germline V gives CDR1 MNHEY, CDR2 SVGAGI.

The rearrangement joins TRBV5-1 to TRBJ1-1; possibly TRBD1 for D (6 bases). The V and J ends lost 4 bases and 6 bases respectively, with 13 bases between them. Germline assignment: CDR1 SGHRS and CDR2 YFSETQ. The CDR3 is 13 residues long. CDR3 nucleotide sequence: TGCGCCAGCAGCCTACGAGGGACACCTGAAGCTTTCTTT. Amino acid sequence: CASSLRGTPEAFF. Variable domain in full (rest from reference TRBV5-1 and TRBJ1-1): KAGVTQTPRYLIKTRGQQVTLSCSPISGHRSVSWYQQTPGQGLQFLFEYFSETQRNKGNFPGRFSGRQFSNSRSEMNVSTLELGDSALYLCASSLRGTPEAFFGQGTRLTVV.

The genes are TRBV29-1 and TRBJ2-7; D is perhaps TRBD1 (6 bases). The CDR3 totals 14 residues. Trimming cost V 3 bases and J 4 bases, with 16 bases left between them. Germline lookup yields CDR1 SQVTM and CDR2 ANQGSEA. The CDR3 DNA is TGCAGCGTTGAGGACAGATCCGTCTCTTACGAGCAGTACTTC. Protein: CSVEDRSVSYEQYF.

The table lists this clone with a count of one. The chain couples TRBV6-1 to TRBJ2-5; D might be TRBD1 (6 bases). CDR1 is MNHNS and CDR2 is SASEGT in the germline V gene. Trimming shortened V by 7 bases and J by 2 bases, and 17 bases separated the two germline ends. The CDR3 totals 15 residues. Here the CDR3 DNA reads TGTGCCAGCAACCGGGACACCTACCCTCAAGAGACCCAGTACTTC. Residues: CASNRDTYPQETQYF.

This rearrangement joins TRBV19 to TRBJ2-5; D gene ambiguous. Trimming removed 6 bases from V and 2 bases from J, with 10 bases in between. CDR3 length equals 13 residues. CDR1 is LNHDA, CDR2 SQIVND, per germline (reference sequence). Written as DNA, the CDR3 is TGTGCCAGTAGCCAAGACTTGCAAGAGACCCAGTACTTC. Protein: CASSQDLQETQYF.

J is TRBJ2-7 and V is TRBV4-1; possibly TRBD1 for D (5 bases). The CDR3 length is 16 residues. From germline, CDR1 is MGHRA and CDR2 YSYEKL. V was trimmed by 5 bases and J by 4 bases, leaving 21 bases between them. CDR3: CASSETPGRDDYEQYF. The CDR3 DNA is TGCGCCAGCAGCGAAACTCCGGGCAGGGATGATTACGAGCAGTACTTC.

The genes are TRBV5-1 and TRBJ1-3, with D possibly being TRBD1 (5 bases). The CDR3 is 15 residues long. Germline lookup yields CDR1 SGHRS and CDR2 YFSETQ. The V end was cut by 0 bases, the J end by 4 bases, with 11 bases between. DNA of the CDR3: TGCGCCAGCAGCTTGGCGGTAGACAGCGGAAACACCATATATTTT. Translating it yields CASSLAVDSGNTIYF.

This clone was found once. This chain links TRBV29-1 with TRBJ2-1, with no clear D. The CDR3 is 15 residues long. CDR1 and CDR2 from the germline V gene are SQVTM and ANQGSEA. Trimming stripped 4 bases from V and 7 bases from J, with 20 bases between. The CDR3: CSVVLGTRIRNEQFF. The DNA of the CDR3 is TGCAGCGTTGTACTGGGCACCCGCATACGGAATGAGCAGTTCTTC.